This TCR beta chain emerged from a study of OX40 agonist ivuxolimab in advanced cancers. On the study more broadly: Dose-escalation patients' cancers were hepatocellular carcinoma, melanoma, renal cell or head and neck cancer.

Germline lookup yields CDR1 SGHNT and CDR2 YENEEA. There are 14 residues in the CDR3. V was shortened by 2 bases and J by 0 bases, with 7 bases between the two germline ends. In its sample, this clone was seen once. Its matching antigen is unknown. The protocol was immunoSEQ multiplex PCR, while the TCRdb copy is restricted to in-frame clones and leaves out a portion. The sample includes approximately 40,000 clones, 80% to 90% of them seen just once. Study-level results: Certain nonresponders additionally had low normalized T-cell clonal expansion. The antigens recognized by the expanded peripheral T cells, that is their antigen specificity, were not determined.

The source is an adult with an advanced solid tumor such as melanoma, head and neck, liver or kidney cancer. Material: CD4+ or CD8+ T cells sorted from blood, obtained in a trial of the OX40 agonist ivuxolimab. The gene calls are TRBV11-3 and TRBJ1-1, with no clear D. CDR3 DNA: TGTGCCAGCAGCTTAATGGCGGTGAACACTGAAGCTTTCTTT. Translating it yields CASSLMAVNTEAFF.